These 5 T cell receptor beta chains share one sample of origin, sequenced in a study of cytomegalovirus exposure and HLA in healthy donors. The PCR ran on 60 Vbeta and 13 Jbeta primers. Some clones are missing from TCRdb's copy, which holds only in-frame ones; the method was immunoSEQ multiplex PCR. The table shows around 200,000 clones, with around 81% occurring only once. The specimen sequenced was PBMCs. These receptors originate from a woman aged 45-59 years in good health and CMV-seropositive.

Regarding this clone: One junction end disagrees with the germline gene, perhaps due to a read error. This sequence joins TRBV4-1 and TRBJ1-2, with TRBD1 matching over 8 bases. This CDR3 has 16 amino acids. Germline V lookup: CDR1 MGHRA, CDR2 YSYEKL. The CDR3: CASSQPRQGAKYGYTF. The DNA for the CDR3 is TGCGCCAGCAGCCAACCAAGGCAGGGGGCTAAATATGGCTACACCTTC.

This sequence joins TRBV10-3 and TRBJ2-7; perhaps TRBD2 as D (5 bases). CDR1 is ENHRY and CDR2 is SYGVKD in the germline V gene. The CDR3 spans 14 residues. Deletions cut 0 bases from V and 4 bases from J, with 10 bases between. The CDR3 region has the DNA TGTGCCATCAGTGAGTCGTCGCCGGGGTACGAGCAGTACTTC. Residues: CAISESSPGYEQYF.

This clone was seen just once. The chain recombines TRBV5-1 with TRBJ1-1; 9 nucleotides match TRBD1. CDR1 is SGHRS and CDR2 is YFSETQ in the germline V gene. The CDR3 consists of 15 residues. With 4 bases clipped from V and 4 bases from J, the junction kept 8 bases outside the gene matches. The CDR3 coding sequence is TGCGCCAGCAGCCCTAGACAGGGGGAGAGCACTGAAGCTTTCTTT. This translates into CASSPRQGESTEAFF.

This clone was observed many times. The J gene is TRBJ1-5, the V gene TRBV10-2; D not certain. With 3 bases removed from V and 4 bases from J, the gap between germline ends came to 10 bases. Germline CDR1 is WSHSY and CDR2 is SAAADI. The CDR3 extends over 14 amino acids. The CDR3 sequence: CASSDGLVNQPQHF. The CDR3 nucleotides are TGCGCCAGCAGTGATGGTTTAGTTAATCAGCCCCAGCATTTT.

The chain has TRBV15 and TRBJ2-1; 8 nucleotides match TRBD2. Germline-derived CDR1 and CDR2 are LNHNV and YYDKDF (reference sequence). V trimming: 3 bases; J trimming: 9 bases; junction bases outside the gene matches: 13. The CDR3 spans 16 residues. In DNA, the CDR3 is TGTGCCACCAGCAGCCCCGGGACTAGGGGTTTCGGTGAGCAGTTCTTC. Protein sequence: CATSSPGTRGFGEQFF.